This T cell receptor (beta chain) was sequenced in a study of T cells in Graves' hyperthyroidism and ophthalmopathy. The CDR3 regions of TCR beta were amplified from RNA transcripts. In the first-round RT-PCR of the TCR CDR3, the HTBI primer set was used. Each CDR3 protein is one row after TCRdb ran MiXCR on the multiplex PCR reads. The sample lists about 340,000 distinct CDR3 sequences, 15% to 20% seen once, with less than 65% in the top ten. This clonotype came up many times. The J segment lost 0 bases and the V segment lost 5 bases, leaving 3 bases of the junction unmatched. The CDR3 is 14 residues long. Patients were excluded for uncontrolled infection, other autoimmune disease, pregnancy or lactation.

This sequence originates from a woman aged 45-65 years with Graves' hyperthyroidism. Material for sequencing was blood. The chain carries TRBV12-3 or TRBV12-4 and TRBJ2-5; 7 nucleotides agree with TRBD1. CDR3 protein: CASSMDRYQETQYF. The CDR3, as DNA: TGTGCCAGCAGTATGGACAGGTACCAAGAGACCCAGTACTTC.